The rows below give T cell receptor beta chains drawn from one sample of a study of OX40 agonist ivuxolimab in advanced cancers. This table comes from immunoSEQ multiplex PCR, and its TCRdb copy is limited to in-frame clones, with some not included. The sample has approximately 70,000 clones; approximately 94% are singletons. The sample was CD4+ or CD8+ T cells sorted from blood, taken in a trial of the OX40 agonist ivuxolimab. The receptor source for this set is an adult with an advanced solid tumor such as melanoma, head and neck, liver or kidney cancer. The CDR3 runs from the conserved cysteine through the conserved F or W. D genes are given only for firm matches. Clone size is not always given. Where it is, it says once, few, many or a class for expanded clones.

CDR3aa: CATSRVGGLSEQYF
CDR3nt: TGTGCCACCAGCAGAGTGGGGGGTCTTTCCGAGCAGTACTTC
v_gene: TRBV15
d_gene: NA
j_gene: TRBJ2-7
abundance: NA

CDR3aa: CASSLGQGGYIGYTF
CDR3nt: TGTGCCAGCAGTCTGGGACAGGGGGGGTATATCGGCTACACCTTC
v_gene: TRBV28
d_gene: TRBD1
j_gene: TRBJ1-2
abundance: NA

CDR3aa: CASSMDYNQPQHF
CDR3nt: TGTGCCAGCAGCATGGACTACAATCAGCCCCAGCATTTT
v_gene: TRBV5-4
d_gene: NA
j_gene: TRBJ1-5
abundance: NA

CDR3aa: CASSSDGGLNGYTF
CDR3nt: TGTGCCAGCAGCTCCGATGGGGGATTGAATGGCTACACCTTC
v_gene: TRBV5-4
d_gene: NA
j_gene: TRBJ1-2
abundance: NA

CDR3aa: CASSETGGAPYEQYF
CDR3nt: TGTGCCAGCAGCGAGACAGGGGGCGCACCCTACGAGCAGTACTTC
v_gene: TRBV28
d_gene: TRBD1
j_gene: TRBJ2-7
abundance: NA

CDR3aa: CASSFRGYQPQHF
CDR3nt: TGTGCCAGCAGTTTCCGGGGCTATCAGCCCCAGCATTTT
v_gene: TRBV28
d_gene: NA
j_gene: TRBJ1-5
abundance: NA

CDR3aa: CASRDRPYEQYF
CDR3nt: TGTGCCAGCAGGGACCGACCCTACGAGCAGTACTTC
v_gene: TRBV2
d_gene: NA
j_gene: TRBJ2-7
abundance: NA

CDR3aa: CASSSRGGAGHEQYF
CDR3nt: TGTGCCAGCAGCTCCCGAGGTGGGGCCGGACACGAGCAGTACTTC
v_gene: TRBV11-3
d_gene: NA
j_gene: TRBJ2-7
abundance: once

CDR3aa: CASSLALVAGGQETQYF
CDR3nt: TGTGCCAGCAGCTTGGCCTTGGTAGCGGGAGGTCAAGAGACCCAGTACTTC
v_gene: TRBV5-5
d_gene: TRBD2
j_gene: TRBJ2-5
abundance: NA

CDR3aa: CASSTRDQQFF
CDR3nt: TGCGCCAGCAGCACCCGGGATCAGCAGTTCTTC
v_gene: TRBV5-1
d_gene: NA
j_gene: TRBJ2-1
abundance: NA

CDR3aa: CASSYSYLYGYTF
CDR3nt: TGTGCCAGCAGTTACAGTTACCTCTATGGCTACACCTTC
v_gene: TRBV6-6
d_gene: NA
j_gene: TRBJ1-2
abundance: NA

CDR3aa: CASSLGGGAGTNEKLFF
CDR3nt: TGTGCCAGCAGTTTAGGTGGGGGCGCGGGGACTAATGAAAAACTGTTTTTT
v_gene: TRBV28
d_gene: NA
j_gene: TRBJ1-4
abundance: NA

CDR3aa: CASSRTPNTGELFF
CDR3nt: TGTGCCAGCAGCAGGACTCCTAACACCGGGGAGCTGTTTTTT
v_gene: TRBV7-3
d_gene: NA
j_gene: TRBJ2-2
abundance: NA

CDR3aa: CASSFGAVRYNEQFF
CDR3nt: TGTGCCAGCAGTTTCGGCGCGGTGCGGTACAATGAGCAGTTCTTC
v_gene: TRBV28
d_gene: NA
j_gene: TRBJ2-1
abundance: NA

CDR3aa: CASSTTSGRTYEQYF
CDR3nt: TGCGCCAGCAGCACCACTAGCGGGAGAACCTACGAGCAGTACTTC
v_gene: TRBV5-1
d_gene: TRBD2
j_gene: TRBJ2-7
abundance: once

CDR3aa: CASSLVGTGRSGYTF
CDR3nt: TGTGCCAGCAGCTTAGTGGGCACAGGGCGCTCTGGCTACACCTTC
v_gene: TRBV7-2
d_gene: NA
j_gene: TRBJ1-2
abundance: NA

CDR3aa: CASSLFGTSGYTF
CDR3nt: TGTGCCAGCAGCTTATTTGGGACATCTGGCTACACCTTC
v_gene: TRBV7-2
d_gene: NA
j_gene: TRBJ1-2
abundance: NA

CDR3aa: CASSPRQSGNTEAFF
CDR3nt: TGCGCCAGCAGCCCAAGACAGTCGGGGAACACTGAAGCTTTCTTT
v_gene: TRBV5-1
d_gene: NA
j_gene: TRBJ1-1
abundance: NA

CDR3aa: CASSGTTGSYEQYF
CDR3nt: TGTGCCAGCAGTGGGACCACCGGCTCCTACGAGCAGTACTTC
v_gene: TRBV11-3
d_gene: NA
j_gene: TRBJ2-7
abundance: NA

CDR3aa: CASSRGQGNTEAFF
CDR3nt: TGTGCCAGCAGCCGGGGACAGGGGAACACTGAAGCTTTCTTT
v_gene: TRBV7-3
d_gene: TRBD1
j_gene: TRBJ1-1
abundance: once

CDR3aa: CAISAPATSTDTQYF
CDR3nt: TGTGCCATCAGTGCCCCGGCGACATCGACAGATACGCAGTATTTT
v_gene: TRBV10-3
d_gene: NA
j_gene: TRBJ2-3
abundance: once

CDR3aa: CASDAPRAHQSSYNEQFF
CDR3nt: TGTGCCAGCGACGCCCCGAGGGCTCATCAAAGCTCCTACAATGAGCAGTTCTTC
v_gene: TRBV7-3
d_gene: NA
j_gene: TRBJ2-1
abundance: NA

CDR3aa: CASSEALFGDLVRGRAETQYF
CDR3nt: TGTGCCAGCAGTGAAGCGCTTTTTGGGGACCTTGTTCGCGGGAGGGCAGAGACCCAGTACTTC
v_gene: TRBV2
d_gene: TRBD2
j_gene: TRBJ2-5
abundance: NA

CDR3aa: CAWSVGLGDSYEQYF
CDR3nt: TGTGCCTGGAGTGTAGGGTTGGGTGACTCCTACGAGCAGTACTTC
v_gene: TRBV30
d_gene: NA
j_gene: TRBJ2-7
abundance: NA

CDR3aa: CASSRDLQETQYF
CDR3nt: TGTGCCAGCTCCCGCGATCTTCAAGAGACCCAGTACTTC
v_gene: TRBV18
d_gene: NA
j_gene: TRBJ2-5
abundance: NA

CDR3aa: CACTGQGDYEQYF
CDR3nt: TGTGCCTGCACGGGACAGGGAGACTACGAGCAGTACTTC
v_gene: TRBV30
d_gene: TRBD1
j_gene: TRBJ2-7
abundance: once

CDR3aa: CASSYTPRAETQYF
CDR3nt: TGTGCCAGCAGTTACACCCCTAGAGCGGAGACCCAGTACTTC
v_gene: TRBV6-5
d_gene: NA
j_gene: TRBJ2-5
abundance: NA

CDR3aa: CASSSNRGGANVLTF
CDR3nt: TGTGCCAGCAGCTCTAACAGGGGTGGGGCCAACGTCCTGACTTTC
v_gene: TRBV11-2
d_gene: TRBD1
j_gene: TRBJ2-6
abundance: NA

CDR3aa: CASSLFPDLGIQYF
CDR3nt: TGTGCCAGCAGCTTATTCCCAGATTTGGGCATTCAGTACTTC
v_gene: TRBV7-2
d_gene: NA
j_gene: TRBJ2-4
abundance: NA

CDR3aa: CASSFLAGGWYGYTF
CDR3nt: TGTGCCAGCAGTTTCTTGGCAGGGGGTTGGTATGGCTACACCTTC
v_gene: TRBV28
d_gene: TRBD1
j_gene: TRBJ1-2
abundance: NA

CDR3aa: CASSYYNEQFF
CDR3nt: TGTGCCAGTAGCTACTACAATGAGCAGTTCTTC
v_gene: TRBV19
d_gene: NA
j_gene: TRBJ2-1
abundance: NA

CDR3aa: CSVGGGRDVYNEQFF
CDR3nt: TGCAGCGTTGGCGGGGGGCGGGACGTTTACAATGAGCAGTTCTTC
v_gene: TRBV29-1
d_gene: TRBD2
j_gene: TRBJ2-1
abundance: NA

CDR3aa: CASSLTGAGDEQFF
CDR3nt: TGTGCCAGCAGCTTAACGGGGGCCGGGGATGAGCAGTTCTTC
v_gene: TRBV7-3
d_gene: NA
j_gene: TRBJ2-1
abundance: NA

CDR3aa: CASRSSGRNEQFF
CDR3nt: TGTGCCAGCAGATCTAGCGGGAGGAATGAGCAGTTCTTC
v_gene: TRBV7-3
d_gene: TRBD2
j_gene: TRBJ2-1
abundance: NA

CDR3aa: CAWSPGDTQYF
CDR3nt: TGTGCCTGGAGCCCTGGCGATACGCAGTATTTT
v_gene: TRBV30
d_gene: NA
j_gene: TRBJ2-3
abundance: NA

CDR3aa: CASSADRGRNTQYF
CDR3nt: TGTGCCAGCAGCGCAGACAGGGGGAGGAATACGCAGTATTTT
v_gene: TRBV7-8
d_gene: TRBD1
j_gene: TRBJ2-3
abundance: NA

CDR3aa: CASRRGTSTDTQYF
CDR3nt: TGTGCCAGCAGACGCGGAACTAGCACAGATACGCAGTATTTT
v_gene: TRBV2
d_gene: NA
j_gene: TRBJ2-3
abundance: NA

CDR3aa: CASSGGGRRATRLSDTQYF
CDR3nt: TGTGCCAGCAGCGGGGGGGGCAGACGTGCGACCCGCCTTTCAGATACGCAGTATTTT
v_gene: TRBV7-2
d_gene: NA
j_gene: TRBJ2-3
abundance: NA

CDR3aa: CASLEGNQPQHF
CDR3nt: TGTGCCAGCCTCGAGGGCAATCAGCCCCAGCATTTT
v_gene: TRBV28
d_gene: NA
j_gene: TRBJ1-5
abundance: NA

CDR3aa: CASSQTRGGETQYF
CDR3nt: TGTGCCAGCAGCCAGACCCGAGGTGGGGAGACCCAGTACTTC
v_gene: TRBV7-2
d_gene: NA
j_gene: TRBJ2-5
abundance: NA

CDR3aa: CSAAGSTEAFF
CDR3nt: TGCAGTGCGGCCGGATCCACTGAAGCTTTCTTT
v_gene: TRBV20-1
d_gene: NA
j_gene: TRBJ1-1
abundance: NA

CDR3aa: CASRRSGTGGIVGNQPQHF
CDR3nt: TGTGCCAGTAGGAGATCCGGGACAGGGGGCATCGTTGGCAATCAGCCCCAGCATTTT
v_gene: TRBV19
d_gene: TRBD1
j_gene: TRBJ1-5
abundance: NA

CDR3aa: CASSLAGGVLYNEQFF
CDR3nt: TGTGCCAGCAGTTTAGCGGGAGGGGTCCTCTACAATGAGCAGTTCTTC
v_gene: TRBV5-4
d_gene: TRBD2
j_gene: TRBJ2-1
abundance: NA

CDR3aa: CASSGRGWELFF
CDR3nt: TGTGCCAGCAGTGGACGGGGGTGGGAGCTGTTTTTT
v_gene: TRBV2
d_gene: NA
j_gene: TRBJ2-2
abundance: NA

CDR3aa: CASSSTPLDRTTDTQYF
CDR3nt: TGCGCCAGCAGCTCAACTCCCCTAGACAGGACCACAGATACGCAGTATTTT
v_gene: TRBV5-1
d_gene: NA
j_gene: TRBJ2-3
abundance: NA

CDR3aa: CASSLTDRGYGYTF
CDR3nt: TGCGCCAGCAGCTTAACGGACAGGGGCTATGGCTACACCTTC
v_gene: TRBV5-1
d_gene: TRBD1
j_gene: TRBJ1-2
abundance: NA

CDR3aa: CASSLMIGATSTDTQYF
CDR3nt: TGTGCCAGCAGTTTAATGATAGGGGCCACTAGCACAGATACGCAGTATTTT
v_gene: TRBV28
d_gene: NA
j_gene: TRBJ2-3
abundance: NA

CDR3aa: CASSPNRGAYTGELFF
CDR3nt: TGTGCCAGCAGCCCCAATAGGGGGGCCTACACCGGGGAGCTGTTTTTT
v_gene: TRBV9
d_gene: NA
j_gene: TRBJ2-2
abundance: NA

CDR3aa: CASSSEPGQGIYGYTF
CDR3nt: TGTGCCAGCAGTTCAGAACCGGGACAGGGGATCTATGGCTACACCTTC
v_gene: TRBV28
d_gene: TRBD1
j_gene: TRBJ1-2
abundance: NA

CDR3aa: CASSLDLASEQFF
CDR3nt: TGTGCCAGCAGCTTAGATCTGGCGTCTGAGCAGTTCTTC
v_gene: TRBV11-3
d_gene: NA
j_gene: TRBJ2-1
abundance: NA

CDR3aa: CASSQYQETQYF
CDR3nt: TGTGCCAGCAGCCAGTACCAAGAGACCCAGTACTTC
v_gene: TRBV11-2
d_gene: NA
j_gene: TRBJ2-5
abundance: NA

CDR3aa: CASSLTGAGNQPQHF
CDR3nt: TGTGCCAGTAGTCTAACAGGGGCCGGCAATCAGCCCCAGCATTTT
v_gene: TRBV19
d_gene: TRBD1
j_gene: TRBJ1-5
abundance: NA

CDR3aa: CASSRRTATDTQYF
CDR3nt: TGTGCCAGCAGCCGCCGGACAGCCACAGATACGCAGTATTTT
v_gene: TRBV7-2
d_gene: NA
j_gene: TRBJ2-3
abundance: NA